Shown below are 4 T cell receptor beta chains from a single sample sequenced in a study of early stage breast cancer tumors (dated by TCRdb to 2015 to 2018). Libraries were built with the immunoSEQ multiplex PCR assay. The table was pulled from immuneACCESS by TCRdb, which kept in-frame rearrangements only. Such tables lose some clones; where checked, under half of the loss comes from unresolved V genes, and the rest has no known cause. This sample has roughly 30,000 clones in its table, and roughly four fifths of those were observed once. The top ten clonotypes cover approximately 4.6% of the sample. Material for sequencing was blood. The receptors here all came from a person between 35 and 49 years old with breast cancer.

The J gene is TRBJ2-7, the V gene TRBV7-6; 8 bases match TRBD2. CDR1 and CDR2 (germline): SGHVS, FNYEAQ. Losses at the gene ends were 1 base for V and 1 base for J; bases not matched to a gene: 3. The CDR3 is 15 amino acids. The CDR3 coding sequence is TGTGCCAGCAGCTTAGAAGCGGGAGTGTCCTACGAGCAGTACTTC. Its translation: CASSLEAGVSYEQYF.

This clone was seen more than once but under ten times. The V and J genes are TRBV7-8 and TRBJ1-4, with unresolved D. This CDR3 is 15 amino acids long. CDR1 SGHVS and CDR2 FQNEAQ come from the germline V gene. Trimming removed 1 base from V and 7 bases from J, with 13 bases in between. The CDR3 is CASSLGGNFAEKLFF. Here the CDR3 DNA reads TGTGCCAGCAGCTTAGGAGGGAATTTCGCTGAAAAACTGTTTTTT.

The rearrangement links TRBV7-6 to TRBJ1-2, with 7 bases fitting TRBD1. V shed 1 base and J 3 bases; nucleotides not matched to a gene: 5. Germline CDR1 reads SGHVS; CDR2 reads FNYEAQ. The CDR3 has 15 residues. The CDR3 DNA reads TGTGCCAGCAGCTTAGATGCGGGACAGCACTATGGCTACACCTTC. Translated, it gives CASSLDAGQHYGYTF. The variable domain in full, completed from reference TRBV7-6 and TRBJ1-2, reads GAGVSQSPRYKVTKRGQDVALRCDPISGHVSLYWYRQALGQGPEFLTYFNYEAQQDKSGLPNDRFSAERPEGSISTLTIQRTEQRDSAMYRCASSLDAGQHYGYTFGSGTRLTVV.

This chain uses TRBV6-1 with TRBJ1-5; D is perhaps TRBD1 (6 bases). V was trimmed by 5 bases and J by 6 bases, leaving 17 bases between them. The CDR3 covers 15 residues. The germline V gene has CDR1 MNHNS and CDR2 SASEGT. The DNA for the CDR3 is TGTGCCAGCAGTCAGCGTTTTGGGACAAGTCAGCCCCAGCATTTT. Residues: CASSQRFGTSQPQHF.